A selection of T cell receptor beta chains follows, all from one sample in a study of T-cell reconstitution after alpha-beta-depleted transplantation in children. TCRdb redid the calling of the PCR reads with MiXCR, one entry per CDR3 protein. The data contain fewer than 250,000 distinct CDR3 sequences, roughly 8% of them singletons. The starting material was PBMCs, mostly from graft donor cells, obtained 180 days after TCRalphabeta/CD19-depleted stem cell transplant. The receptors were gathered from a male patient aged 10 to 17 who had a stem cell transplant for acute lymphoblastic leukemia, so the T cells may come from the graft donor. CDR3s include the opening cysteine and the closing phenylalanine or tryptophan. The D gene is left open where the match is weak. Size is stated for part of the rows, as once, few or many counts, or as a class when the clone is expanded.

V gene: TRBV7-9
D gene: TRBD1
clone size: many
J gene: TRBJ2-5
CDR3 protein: CASSHRTGGGQETQYF
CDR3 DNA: TGTGCCAGCAGCCACCGGACAGGGGGGGGCCAAGAGACCCAGTACTTC

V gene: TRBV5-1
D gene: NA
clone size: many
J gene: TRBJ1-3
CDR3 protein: CASSLVPDSGNTIYF
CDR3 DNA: TGCGCCAGCAGCTTGGTACCAGACTCTGGAAACACCATATATTTT

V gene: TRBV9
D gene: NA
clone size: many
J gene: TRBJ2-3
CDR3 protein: CASSVVGDPSTDTQYF
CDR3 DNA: TGTGCCAGCAGCGTAGTCGGGGACCCTAGCACAGATACGCAGTATTTT

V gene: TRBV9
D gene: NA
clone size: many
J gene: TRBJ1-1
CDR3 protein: CASSARVLNTEAFF
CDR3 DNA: TGTGCCAGCAGCGCCCGGGTCCTGAACACTGAAGCTTTCTTT

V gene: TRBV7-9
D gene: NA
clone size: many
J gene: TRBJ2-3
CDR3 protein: CARMSLSTDTQYF
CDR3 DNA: TGTGCCAGAATGAGCCTTAGCACAGATACGCAGTATTTT

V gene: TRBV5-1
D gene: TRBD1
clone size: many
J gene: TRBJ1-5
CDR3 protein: CASSQGQPGLNQPQHF
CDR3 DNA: TGCGCCAGCAGCCAGGGACAGCCGGGCTTAAATCAGCCCCAGCATTTT

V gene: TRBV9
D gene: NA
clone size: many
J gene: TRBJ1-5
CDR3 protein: CASSAQGYQPQHF
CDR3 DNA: TGTGCCAGCAGCGCTCAGGGGTACCAGCCCCAGCATTTT

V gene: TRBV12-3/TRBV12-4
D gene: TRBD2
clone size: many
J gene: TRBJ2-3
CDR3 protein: CASNVWSGGMGDTQYF
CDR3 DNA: TGTGCCAGCAATGTGTGGAGCGGGGGGATGGGAGATACGCAGTATTTT

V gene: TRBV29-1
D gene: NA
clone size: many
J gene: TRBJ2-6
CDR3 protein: CSAQGPGANVLTF
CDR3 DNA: TGCAGCGCACAGGGCCCTGGGGCCAACGTCCTGACTTTC

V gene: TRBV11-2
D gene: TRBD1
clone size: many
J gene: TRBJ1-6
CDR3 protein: CASSVRQGRDSPLHF
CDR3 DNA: TGTGCCAGCAGCGTTCGACAGGGAAGGGATTCACCCCTCCACTTT

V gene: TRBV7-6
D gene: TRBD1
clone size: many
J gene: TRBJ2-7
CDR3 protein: CASSLGTGGIYEQYF
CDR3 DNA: TGTGCCAGCAGCTTAGGGACAGGGGGTATTTACGAGCAGTACTTC

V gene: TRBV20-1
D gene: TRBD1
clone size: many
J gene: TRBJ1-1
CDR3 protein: CSASRDRAEAFF
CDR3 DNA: TGCAGTGCTAGCCGGGACAGGGCCGAAGCTTTCTTT

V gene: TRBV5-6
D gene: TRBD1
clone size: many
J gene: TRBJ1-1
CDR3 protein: CASSLDRGRSFF
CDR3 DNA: TGTGCCAGCAGCTTAGACAGGGGGCGGTCTTTCTTT

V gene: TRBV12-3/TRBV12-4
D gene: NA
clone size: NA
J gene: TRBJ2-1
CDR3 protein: CTSSSGQYNEQFF
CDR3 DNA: TGTACCAGCAGTTCCGGACAGTACAATGAGCAGTTCTTC

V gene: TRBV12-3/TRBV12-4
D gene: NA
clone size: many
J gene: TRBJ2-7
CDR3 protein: CASSFESLGDEQYF
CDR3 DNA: TGTGCCAGCAGTTTTGAGTCGCTCGGCGACGAGCAGTACTTC

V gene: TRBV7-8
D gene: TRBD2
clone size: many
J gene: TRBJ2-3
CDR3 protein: CASSPRGTSGSTDTQYF
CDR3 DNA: TGTGCCAGCAGCCCGAGAGGGACTAGCGGGAGCACAGATACGCAGTATTTT

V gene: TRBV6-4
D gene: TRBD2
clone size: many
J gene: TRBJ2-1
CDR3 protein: CASRHPGLAGETSYNEQFF
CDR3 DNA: TGTGCCAGCAGGCACCCGGGACTAGCGGGGGAAACATCCTACAATGAGCAGTTCTTC

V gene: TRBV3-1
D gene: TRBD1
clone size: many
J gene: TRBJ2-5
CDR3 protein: CATSTGTGGKTQYF
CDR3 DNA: TGTGCCACGTCGACCGGGACAGGGGGAAAGACCCAGTACTTC

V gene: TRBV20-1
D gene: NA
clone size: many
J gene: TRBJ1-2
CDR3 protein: CSAHQGGIYGYTF
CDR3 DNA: TGCAGTGCGCATCAGGGTGGGATCTATGGCTACACCTTC

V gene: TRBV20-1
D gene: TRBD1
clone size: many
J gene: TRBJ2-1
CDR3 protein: CSARGQGENEQFF
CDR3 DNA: TGCAGTGCTAGAGGACAGGGAGAAAATGAGCAGTTCTTC

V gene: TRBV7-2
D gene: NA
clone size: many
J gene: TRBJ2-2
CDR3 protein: CASSLGGTPRPGELFF
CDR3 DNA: TGTGCCAGCAGCTTAGGTGGGACTCCCCGGCCAGGGGAGCTGTTTTTT

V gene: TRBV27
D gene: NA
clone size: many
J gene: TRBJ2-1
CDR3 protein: CATRQDNEQFF
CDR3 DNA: TGTGCCACCCGACAAGACAATGAGCAGTTCTTC

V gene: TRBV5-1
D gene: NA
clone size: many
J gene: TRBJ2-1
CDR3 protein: CASSLFAGSYNEQFF
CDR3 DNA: TGCGCCAGCAGCCTCTTTGCGGGATCCTACAATGAGCAGTTCTTC

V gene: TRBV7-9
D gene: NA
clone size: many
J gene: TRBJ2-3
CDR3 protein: CASSLTLGSADTQYF
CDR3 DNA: TGTGCCAGCAGCTTGACCCTCGGGAGCGCAGATACGCAGTATTTT

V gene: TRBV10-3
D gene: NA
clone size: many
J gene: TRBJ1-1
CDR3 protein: CAIGQMNTEAFF
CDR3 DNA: TGTGCCATAGGACAAATGAACACTGAAGCTTTCTTT

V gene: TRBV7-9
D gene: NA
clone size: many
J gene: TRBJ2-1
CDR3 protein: CASSVRLNNEQFF
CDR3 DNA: TGTGCCAGCAGCGTGAGATTGAACAATGAGCAGTTCTTC

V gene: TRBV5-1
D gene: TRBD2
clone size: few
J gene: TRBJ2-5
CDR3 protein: CASSFPGLAGGPQETQYF
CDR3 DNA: TGCGCCAGCAGCTTCCCGGGACTAGCGGGAGGCCCCCAAGAGACCCAGTACTTC

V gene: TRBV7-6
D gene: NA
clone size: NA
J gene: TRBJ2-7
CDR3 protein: CASSSMGEQYF
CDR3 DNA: TGTGCCAGCAGCTCCATGGGCGAGCAGTACTTC

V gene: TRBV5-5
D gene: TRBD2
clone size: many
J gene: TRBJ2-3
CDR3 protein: CASSGEASGAGF
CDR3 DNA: TGTGCCAGCAGCGGGGAGGCTAGCGGGGCGGGTTTT

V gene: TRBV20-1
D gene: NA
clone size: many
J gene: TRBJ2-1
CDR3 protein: CSARAWRGAYNEQFF
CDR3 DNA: TGCAGTGCTAGAGCCTGGAGGGGGGCCTACAATGAGCAGTTCTTC

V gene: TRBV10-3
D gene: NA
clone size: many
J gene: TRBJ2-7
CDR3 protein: CAISVGQGEQYF
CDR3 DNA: TGTGCCATCAGCGTAGGCCAGGGCGAGCAGTACTTC

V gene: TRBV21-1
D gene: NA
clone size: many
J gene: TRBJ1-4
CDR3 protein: CASSPYEKLFF
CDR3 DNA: TGTGCCAGCAGCCCCTATGAAAAACTGTTTTTT

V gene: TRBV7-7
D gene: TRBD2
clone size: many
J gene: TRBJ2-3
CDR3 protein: CASRTTSGTSGSLSGADTQYF
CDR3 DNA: TGTGCCAGCAGGACAACTTCCGGGACTAGCGGGAGCCTAAGCGGGGCAGATACGCAGTATTTT

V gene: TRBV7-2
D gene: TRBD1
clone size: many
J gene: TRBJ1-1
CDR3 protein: CASSPHRGETEAFF
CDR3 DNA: TGTGCCAGCAGCCCACACAGGGGTGAGACTGAAGCTTTCTTT

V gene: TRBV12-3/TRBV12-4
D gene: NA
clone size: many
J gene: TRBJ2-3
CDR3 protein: CASSLARVGDTQYF
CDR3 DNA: TGTGCCAGCAGTTTAGCCCGAGTGGGAGATACGCAGTATTTT

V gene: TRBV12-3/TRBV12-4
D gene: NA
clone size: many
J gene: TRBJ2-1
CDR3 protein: CASSFSLTYNEQFF
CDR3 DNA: TGTGCCAGCAGTTTTTCGCTTACTTACAATGAGCAGTTCTTC

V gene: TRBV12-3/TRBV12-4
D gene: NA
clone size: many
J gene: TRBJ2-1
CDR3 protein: CASSWSASVYNEQFF
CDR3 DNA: TGTGCCAGCAGTTGGTCGGCTAGCGTCTACAATGAGCAGTTCTTC

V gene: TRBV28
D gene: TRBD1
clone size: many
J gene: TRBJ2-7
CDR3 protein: CASSRGTGPFKQYF
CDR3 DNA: TGTGCCAGCAGCCGAGGGACAGGTCCGTTCAAGCAGTACTTC

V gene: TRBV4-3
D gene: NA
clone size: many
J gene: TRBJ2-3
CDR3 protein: CASSQWGGTDTQYF
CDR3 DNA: TGCGCCAGCAGCCAATGGGGCGGCACAGATACGCAGTATTTT

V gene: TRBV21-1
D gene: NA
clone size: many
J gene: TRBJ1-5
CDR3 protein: CASSLDREDQPQHF
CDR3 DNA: TGTGCCAGCAGTCTCGACAGGGAAGATCAGCCCCAGCATTTT

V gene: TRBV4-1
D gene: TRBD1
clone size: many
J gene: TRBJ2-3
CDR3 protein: CASSQRDRPSTDTQYF
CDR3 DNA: TGCGCCAGCAGCCAACGGGACAGACCTAGCACAGATACGCAGTATTTT

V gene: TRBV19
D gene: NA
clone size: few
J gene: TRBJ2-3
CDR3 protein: CASSIPASHTQYF
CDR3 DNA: TGTGCCAGTAGTATACCGGCGTCCCATACGCAGTATTTT

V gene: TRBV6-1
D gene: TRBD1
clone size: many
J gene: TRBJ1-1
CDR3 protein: CASTGQGSTEAFF
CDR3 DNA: TGTGCCAGCACCGGACAGGGGAGCACTGAAGCTTTCTTT

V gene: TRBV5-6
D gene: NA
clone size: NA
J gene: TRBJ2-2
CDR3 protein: CASSLAEGTGELFF
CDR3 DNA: TGTGCCAGCAGCTTGGCCGAGGGCACCGGGGAGCTGTTTTTT

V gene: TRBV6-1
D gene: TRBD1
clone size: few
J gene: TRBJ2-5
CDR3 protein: CASRIPTGEETQYF
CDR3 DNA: TGTGCCAGCAGGATCCCGACAGGGGAAGAGACCCAGTACTTC

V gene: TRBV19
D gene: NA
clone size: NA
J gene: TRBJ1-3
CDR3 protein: CASTPGSSGNTIYF
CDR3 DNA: TGTGCTTCAACCCCGGGGAGCTCTGGAAACACCATATATTTT

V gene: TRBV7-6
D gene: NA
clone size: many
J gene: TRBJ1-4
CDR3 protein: CASSLAGGMVEKLFF
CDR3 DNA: TGTGCCAGCAGCTTAGCAGGGGGTATGGTTGAAAAACTGTTTTTT

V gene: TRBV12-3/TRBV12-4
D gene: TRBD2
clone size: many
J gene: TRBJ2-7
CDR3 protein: CASRSSSGGPYEQYF
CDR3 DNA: TGTGCCAGCAGGAGTTCTAGCGGGGGGCCCTACGAGCAGTACTTC

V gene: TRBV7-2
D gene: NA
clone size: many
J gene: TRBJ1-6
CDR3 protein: CASSLGPEASYNSPLHF
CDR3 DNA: TGTGCCAGCAGCTTAGGACCCGAGGCCTCCTATAATTCACCCCTCCACTTT

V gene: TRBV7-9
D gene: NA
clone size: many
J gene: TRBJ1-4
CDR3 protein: CASSPQGFNEKLFF
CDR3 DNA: TGTGCCAGCTCCCCACAGGGATTCAATGAAAAACTGTTTTTT

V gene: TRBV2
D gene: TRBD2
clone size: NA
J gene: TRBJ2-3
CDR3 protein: CASSLGLAGVGTDTQYF
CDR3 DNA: TGTGCCAGCAGCCTTGGACTAGCGGGAGTCGGCACAGATACGCAGTATTTT

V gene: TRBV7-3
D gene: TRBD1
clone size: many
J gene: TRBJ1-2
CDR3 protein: CASSLGQGIIYGYTF
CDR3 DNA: TGTGCCAGCAGCTTAGGACAGGGAATAATCTATGGCTACACCTTC

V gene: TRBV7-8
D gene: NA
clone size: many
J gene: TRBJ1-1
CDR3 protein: CASSLTGATEAFF
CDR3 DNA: TGTGCCAGCAGCTTAACAGGCGCCACTGAAGCTTTCTTT

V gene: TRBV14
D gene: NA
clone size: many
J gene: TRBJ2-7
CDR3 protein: CASSHWQGPYEQYF
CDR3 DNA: TGTGCCAGCAGCCACTGGCAGGGCCCCTACGAGCAGTACTTC

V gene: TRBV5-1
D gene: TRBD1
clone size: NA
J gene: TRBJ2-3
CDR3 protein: CASFPGQSTDTQYF
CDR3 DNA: TGCGCCAGCTTTCCGGGACAGAGCACAGATACGCAGTATTTT

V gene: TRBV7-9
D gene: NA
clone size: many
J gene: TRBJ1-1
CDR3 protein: CASSLEGSHAFF
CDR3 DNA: TGTGCCAGCAGCTTGGAAGGGTCGCATGCTTTCTTT

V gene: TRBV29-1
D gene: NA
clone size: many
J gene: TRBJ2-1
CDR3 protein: CSAHTGTPDNNEQFF
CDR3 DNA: TGCAGCGCTCACACCGGGACACCGGACAACAATGAGCAGTTCTTC

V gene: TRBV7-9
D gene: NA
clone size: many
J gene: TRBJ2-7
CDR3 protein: CASSSVGPIYEQYF
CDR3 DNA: TGTGCCAGCAGCTCGGTTGGGCCGATCTACGAGCAGTACTTC

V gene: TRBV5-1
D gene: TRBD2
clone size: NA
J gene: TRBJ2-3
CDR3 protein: CASSPLAGWSTDTQYF
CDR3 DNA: TGCGCCAGCAGCCCGTTAGCGGGGTGGAGCACAGATACGCAGTATTTT

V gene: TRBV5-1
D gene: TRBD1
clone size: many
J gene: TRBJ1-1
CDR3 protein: CASTFLGTDMNTEAFF
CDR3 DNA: TGCGCCAGCACCTTTCTCGGGACAGACATGAACACTGAAGCTTTCTTT